The sequence of this T cell receptor beta chain was determined in a study of T cell clones after liver transplantation. For the study at large: Immunosuppression withdrawal was tried within 2 years after liver transplantation in this trial.

Sequencing was performed with immunoSEQ multiplex PCR; in TCRdb, only in-frame clones are kept and a portion is missing. The sample lists 60,000 or so clones, roughly three quarters occurring once. Trimming left V 4 bases short and J 4 bases short, with 20 bases between. The CDR3 totals 16 residues. CDR1 and CDR2 from the germline V gene are SGHNT and YYREEE (reference sequence). This clone was observed a handful of times. The receptor's source is a human patient who received a liver transplant. Some T cells may be supplied by the graft donor. The V gene is TRBV5-4, the J gene TRBJ1-1; D perhaps matches TRBD1 (5 bases). The sample in question was CD4+ T cells from blood, obtained at the 22-month timepoint. The chain's CDR3 is CASSPARQGGSTEAFF. DNA of the CDR3: TGTGCCAGCAGCCCGGCGCGGCAGGGTGGAAGCACTGAAGCTTTCTTT. Looking up the rest from reference TRBV5-4 and TRBJ1-1 gives the full variable domain: ETGVTQSPTHLIKTRGQQVTLRCSSQSGHNTVSWYQQALGQGPQFIFQYYREEENGRGNFPPRFSGLQFPNYSSELNVNALELDDSALYLCASSPARQGGSTEAFFGQGTRLTVV.